This paragraph reports one T cell receptor (beta chain). Authors' methods: Researchers report that nucleated cell counts were estimated from reference gene primer amplification. Only in-frame clones appear in the TCRdb table, and some are missing; sequencing was by immunoSEQ multiplex PCR. Clonal size and the V and J genes are those of that table, whereas D and trimming came from the DNA. The sample yields about 46,000 clones, around 93% seen once. The germline gives CDR1 MNHNS, CDR2 SASEGT. Trimming pared 2 bases from V and 9 bases from J, leaving 11 bases between. The CDR3 runs 13 residues. This entry belongs to a study of blood T cell repertoires in COVID-19. Study at large: Researchers got acute and convalescent COVID-19 samples from the United States, Italy and Spain.

This clonotype originated in a man aged 45-65 years with acute or convalescent COVID-19. The chain has TRBV6-1 and TRBJ1-5; D is undetermined. Sequenced material: peripheral blood. CDR3 bases: TGTGCCAGCAGTGAAATCGTCCTACCGCCCCAGCATTTT. Its protein is CASSEIVLPPQHF.